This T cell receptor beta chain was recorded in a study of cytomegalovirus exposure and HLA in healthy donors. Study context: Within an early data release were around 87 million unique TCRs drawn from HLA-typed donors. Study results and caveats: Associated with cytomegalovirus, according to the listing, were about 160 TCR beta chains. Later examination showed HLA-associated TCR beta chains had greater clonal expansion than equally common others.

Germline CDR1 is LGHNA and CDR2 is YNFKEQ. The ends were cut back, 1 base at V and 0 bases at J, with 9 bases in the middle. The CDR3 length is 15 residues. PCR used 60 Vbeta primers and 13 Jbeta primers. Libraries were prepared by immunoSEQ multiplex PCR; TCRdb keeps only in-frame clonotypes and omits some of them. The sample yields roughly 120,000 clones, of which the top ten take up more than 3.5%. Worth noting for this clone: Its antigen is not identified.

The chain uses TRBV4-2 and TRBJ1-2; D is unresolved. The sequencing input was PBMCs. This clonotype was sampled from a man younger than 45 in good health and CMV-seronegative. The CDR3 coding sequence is TGTGCCAGCAGCCAAGTTTCTTCCGCTAACTATGGCTACACCTTC. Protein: CASSQVSSANYGYTF.